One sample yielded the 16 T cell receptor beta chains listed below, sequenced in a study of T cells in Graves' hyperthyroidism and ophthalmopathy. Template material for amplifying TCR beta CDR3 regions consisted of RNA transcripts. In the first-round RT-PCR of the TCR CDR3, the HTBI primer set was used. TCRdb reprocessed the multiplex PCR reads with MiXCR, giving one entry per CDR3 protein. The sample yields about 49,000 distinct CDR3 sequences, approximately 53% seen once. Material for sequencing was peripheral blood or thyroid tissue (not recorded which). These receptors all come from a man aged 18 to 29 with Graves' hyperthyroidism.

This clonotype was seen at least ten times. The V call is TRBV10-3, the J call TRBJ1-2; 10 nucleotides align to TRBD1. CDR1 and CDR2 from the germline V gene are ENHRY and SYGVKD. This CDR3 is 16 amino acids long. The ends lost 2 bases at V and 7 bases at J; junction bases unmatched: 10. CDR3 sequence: CAISEPRQGAVGGYTF. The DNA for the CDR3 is TGTGCCATCAGTGAGCCAAGACAGGGGGCTGTCGGTGGCTACACCTTC.

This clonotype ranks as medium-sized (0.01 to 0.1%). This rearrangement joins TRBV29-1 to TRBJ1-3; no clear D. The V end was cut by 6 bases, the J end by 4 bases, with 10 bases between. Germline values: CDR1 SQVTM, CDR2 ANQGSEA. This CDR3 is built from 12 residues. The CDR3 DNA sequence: TGCAGCGTAGGGTGGCTGGGAAACACCATATATTTT. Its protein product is CSVGWLGNTIYF.

The CDR3 loop reads CSVTSGRETQYF. The CDR3 coding sequence is TGCAGCGTGACTAGCGGGAGGGAGACCCAGTACTTC. The rearrangement uses TRBV29-1 and TRBJ2-5; TRBD2 matches 13 bases. Germline V lookup: CDR1 SQVTM, CDR2 ANQGSEA. Unmatched junction bases numbered 0, after V lost 6 bases and J lost 5 bases. This CDR3 has 12 residues.

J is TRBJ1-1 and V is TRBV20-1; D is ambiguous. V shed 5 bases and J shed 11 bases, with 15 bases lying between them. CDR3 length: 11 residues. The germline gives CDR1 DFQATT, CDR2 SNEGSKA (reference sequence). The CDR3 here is CSAAGRYEAFF. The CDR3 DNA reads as TGCAGTGCTGCGGGTAGGTATGAGGCTTTCTTT.

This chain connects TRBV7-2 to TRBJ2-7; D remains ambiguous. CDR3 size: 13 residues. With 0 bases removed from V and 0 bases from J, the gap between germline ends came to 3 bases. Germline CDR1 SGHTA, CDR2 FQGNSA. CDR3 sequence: CASSLASSYEQYF. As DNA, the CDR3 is TGTGCCAGCAGCTTAGCTAGCTCCTACGAGCAGTACTTC.

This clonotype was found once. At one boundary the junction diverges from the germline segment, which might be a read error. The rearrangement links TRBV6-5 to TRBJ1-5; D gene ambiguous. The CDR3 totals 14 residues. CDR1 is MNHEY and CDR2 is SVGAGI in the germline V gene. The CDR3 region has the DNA TGTGCCAGCAGCAGGCCGGGTCTGAGGCAGCCCCAGCACTTT. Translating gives CASSRPGLRQPQHF.

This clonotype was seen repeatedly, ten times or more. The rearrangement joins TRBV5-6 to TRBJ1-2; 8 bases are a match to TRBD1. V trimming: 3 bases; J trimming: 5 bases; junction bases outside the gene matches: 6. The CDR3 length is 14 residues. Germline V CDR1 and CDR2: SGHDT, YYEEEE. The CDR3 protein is CASSSQGAWYGYTF. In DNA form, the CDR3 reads TGTGCCAGCAGCTCGCAGGGGGCTTGGTATGGCTACACCTTC.

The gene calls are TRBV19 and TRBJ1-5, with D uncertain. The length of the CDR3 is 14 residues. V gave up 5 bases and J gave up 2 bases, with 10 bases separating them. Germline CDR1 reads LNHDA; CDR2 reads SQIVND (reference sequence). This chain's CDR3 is CASSSPRGNQPQHF. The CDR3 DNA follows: TGTGCCAGTAGTTCTCCAAGGGGCAATCAGCCCCAGCATTTT.

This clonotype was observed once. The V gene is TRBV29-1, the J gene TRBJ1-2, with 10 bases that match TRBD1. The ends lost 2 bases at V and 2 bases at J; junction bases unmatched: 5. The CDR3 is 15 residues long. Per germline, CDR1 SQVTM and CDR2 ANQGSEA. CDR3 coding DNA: TGCAGCGTTGAACCCCCGGGACAGGGGAACTATGGCTACACCTTC. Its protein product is CSVEPPGQGNYGYTF.

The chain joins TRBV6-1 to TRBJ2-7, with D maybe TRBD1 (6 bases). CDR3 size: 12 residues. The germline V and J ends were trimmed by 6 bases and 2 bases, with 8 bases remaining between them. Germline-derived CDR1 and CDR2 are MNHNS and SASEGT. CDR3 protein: CASSKGAYEQYF. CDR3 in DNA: TGTGCCAGCAGCAAGGGGGCCTACGAGCAGTACTTC.

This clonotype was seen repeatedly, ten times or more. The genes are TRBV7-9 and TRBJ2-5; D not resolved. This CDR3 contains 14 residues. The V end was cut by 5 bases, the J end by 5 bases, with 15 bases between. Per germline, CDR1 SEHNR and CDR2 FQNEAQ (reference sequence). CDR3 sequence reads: CASSAPVGWETQYF. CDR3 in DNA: TGTGCCAGCAGCGCCCCGGTGGGATGGGAGACCCAGTACTTC.

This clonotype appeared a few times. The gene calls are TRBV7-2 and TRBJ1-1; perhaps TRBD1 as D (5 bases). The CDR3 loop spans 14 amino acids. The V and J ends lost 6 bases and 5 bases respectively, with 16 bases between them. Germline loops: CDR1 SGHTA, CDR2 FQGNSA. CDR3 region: CASSLSSGGTEAFF. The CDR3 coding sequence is TGTGCCAGCAGTTTATCTTCGGGGGGAACTGAAGCTTTCTTT.

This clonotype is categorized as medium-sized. CDR3 coding DNA: TGTGCCAGCAGCGCGACAGGACTCTCTGGAAACACCATATATTTT. Encoded protein: CASSATGLSGNTIYF. The genes are TRBV7-8 and TRBJ1-3; perhaps TRBD1 as D (6 bases). The CDR3 loop spans 15 amino acids. The germline gives CDR1 SGHVS, CDR2 FQNEAQ. V shed 5 bases and J shed 0 bases, with 11 bases lying between them.

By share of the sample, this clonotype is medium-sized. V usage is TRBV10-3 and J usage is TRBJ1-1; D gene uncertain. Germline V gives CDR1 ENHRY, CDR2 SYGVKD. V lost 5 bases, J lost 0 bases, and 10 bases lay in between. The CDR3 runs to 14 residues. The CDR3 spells CAISKAPVNTEAFF. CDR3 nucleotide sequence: TGTGCCATCAGTAAAGCTCCCGTGAACACTGAAGCTTTCTTT.

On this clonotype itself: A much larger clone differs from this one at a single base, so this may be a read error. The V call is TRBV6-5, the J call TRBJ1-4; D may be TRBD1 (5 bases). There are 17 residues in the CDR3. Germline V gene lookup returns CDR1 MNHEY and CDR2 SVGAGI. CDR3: CASSYSFPGPWDEKLSF. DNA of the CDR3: TGTGCCAGCAGTTACTCATTCCCGGGACCCTGGGATGAAAAACTGTCTTTT.

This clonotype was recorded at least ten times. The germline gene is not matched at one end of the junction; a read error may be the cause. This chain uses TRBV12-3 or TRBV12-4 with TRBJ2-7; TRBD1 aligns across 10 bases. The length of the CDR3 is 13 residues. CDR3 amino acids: CASSQQRTGGLVF. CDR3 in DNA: TGTGCCAGCAGTCAACAACGGACAGGGGGGCTAGTATTC.